These 17 T cell receptor beta chains share one sample of origin, sequenced in a study of CD8 T cells in Susac syndrome. Roughly 0.45 to 1 ug RNA was reverse transcribed with random hexamers. TCRdb passed the immunoSEQ multiplex PCR reads through MiXCR, listing each CDR3 protein once. The data hold some 140,000 distinct CDR3 sequences, with 80% to 85% observed a single time. The sequencing sample was made of CD8+ T cells from PBMCs. These receptors all come from a human donor with multiple sclerosis.

V gene TRBV5-1 combines with J gene TRBJ1-2; D may be TRBD1 (5 bases). There are 13 residues in the CDR3. The germline V gene has CDR1 SGHRS and CDR2 YFSETQ. V gave up 9 bases and J gave up 4 bases, with 16 bases separating them. CDR3 sequence (DNA): TGCGCCACCAGATTGGGGGGTGGCTATGGCTACACCTTC. Translated, it gives CATRLGGGYGYTF.

The V and J genes are TRBV4-3 and TRBJ2-2; 9 nucleotides match TRBD2. This CDR3 contains 18 residues. Germline trimming cut 3 bases from V and 4 bases from J; bases unmatched to any gene: 12. Germline CDR1 reads LGHNA; CDR2 reads YSLEER. The chain's CDR3 is CASSHFRVSGRSTGELFF. CDR3 coding DNA: TGCGCCAGCAGCCACTTCAGGGTTAGCGGGAGAAGCACCGGGGAGCTGTTTTTT.

The chain links TRBV15 to TRBJ2-1; D not certain. The V end lost 5 bases, the J end lost 7 bases, and 15 bases lay between the germline ends. This CDR3 spans 14 amino acids. CDR1 is LNHNV, CDR2 YYDKDF, per germline (reference sequence). The CDR3 is CATSLPNPRNEQFF. The CDR3 DNA sequence: TGTGCCACCAGCCTCCCTAACCCAAGGAATGAGCAGTTCTTC.

V is TRBV5-1 and J is TRBJ2-7; tentative D call: TRBD1 (6 bases). V was shortened by 2 bases and J by 3 bases, with 18 bases between the two germline ends. The V gene's germline CDR1 is SGHRS and CDR2 YFSETQ. The CDR3 spans 16 residues. The CDR3 here is CASSFYPSTGSYEQYF. The CDR3, as DNA: TGCGCCAGCAGCTTCTACCCCTCGACAGGTAGCTACGAGCAGTACTTC. Variable domain in full (rest from reference TRBV5-1 and TRBJ2-7): KAGVTQTPRYLIKTRGQQVTLSCSPISGHRSVSWYQQTPGQGLQFLFEYFSETQRNKGNFPGRFSGRQFSNSRSEMNVSTLELGDSALYLCASSFYPSTGSYEQYFGPGTRLTVT.

As DNA, the CDR3 is TGTGCCAGCAGTTTATATGCGGACCAGCCCCAGCATTTT. Amino acid sequence: CASSLYADQPQHF. J is TRBJ1-5 and V is TRBV27; D gene uncertain. Trimming shortened V by 1 base and J by 7 bases, and 8 bases separated the two germline ends. Germline values: CDR1 MNHEY, CDR2 SMNVEV (reference sequence). CDR3 length: 13 amino acids.

The chain employs TRBV5-1 and TRBJ1-1; D is possibly TRBD1 (6 bases). Deletions cut 0 bases from V and 11 bases from J, with 14 bases between. Germline CDR1 and CDR2: SGHRS and YFSETQ. The CDR3 spans 13 residues. The CDR3 reads CASSLAGGPGAFF. The DNA of the CDR3 is TGCGCCAGCAGCTTGGCCGGGGGGCCCGGGGCTTTCTTT.

The chain is built from TRBV18 and TRBJ2-3, with no clear D. The CDR3 loop spans 13 amino acids. Germline-derived CDR1 and CDR2 are KGHSH and LQKENI. The ends were cut back, 3 bases at V and 2 bases at J, with 6 bases in the middle. Here the CDR3 reads CASSPDFTDTQYF. The CDR3, as DNA: TGTGCCAGCTCACCCGACTTCACAGATACGCAGTATTTT.

The CDR3 reads CASSFGGFNQPQHF. The CDR3 bases are TGTGCCAGCAGTTTTGGAGGATTCAATCAGCCCCAGCATTTT. The chain recombines TRBV12-3 or TRBV12-4 with TRBJ1-5; D is unclear. The CDR3 has 14 amino acids. The V gene lost 3 bases and the J gene lost 3 bases, with 9 bases spanning the gap.

The chain couples TRBV27 to TRBJ1-1; 9 bases are a match to TRBD1. The CDR3 is 13 residues long. After removal of 7 bases from V and 5 bases from J, the junction contained 5 bases not matched to a gene. Germline-derived CDR1 and CDR2 are MNHEY and SMNVEV (reference sequence). In DNA, the CDR3 is TGTGCCAGCATCTCGACAGGGGGAACTGAAGCTTTCTTT. This translates into CASISTGGTEAFF.

V and J are TRBV6-1 and TRBJ2-1, with D hard to call. V lost 1 base and J 4 bases, leaving 14 bases between the germline ends. Germline V gene lookup returns CDR1 MNHNS and CDR2 SASEGT. There are 16 residues in the CDR3. The CDR3 is CASSEGSDPFYNEQFF. For the CDR3, the DNA is TGTGCCAGCAGTGAAGGCAGCGATCCGTTTTACAATGAGCAGTTCTTC.

The chain is built from TRBV24-1 and TRBJ1-2; D is undetermined. Germline CDR1 is KGHDR and CDR2 is SFDVKD. The V and J ends lost 1 base and 3 bases respectively, with 8 bases between them. This CDR3 has 14 amino acids. CDR3 DNA: TGTGCCACCAGTGATTTAGGGTTAGACTATGGCTACACCTTC. Its translation: CATSDLGLDYGYTF.

The chain has TRBV27 and TRBJ2-7, with a tentative D call TRBD1 (6 bases). There are 15 residues in the CDR3. V was shortened by 8 bases and J by 4 bases, with 21 bases between the two germline ends. CDR1 MNHEY and CDR2 SMNVEV come from the germline V gene (reference sequence). The CDR3 sequence: CASASLQGNLYEQYF. Written as DNA, the CDR3 is TGTGCCAGCGCGAGCCTACAGGGAAACCTATACGAGCAGTACTTC.

Worth noting for this clonotype: Relative to the germline gene, one junction end is altered; a read error may explain this. The chain joins TRBV20-1 to TRBJ1-6; the D is unclear. The CDR3 has 13 residues. Germline-derived CDR1 and CDR2 are DFQATT and SNEGSKA (reference sequence). The CDR3 DNA reads as TGCAGTGCTAGACCCCGTATTGACTCACCCCTCCATTTT. Protein sequence: CSARPRIDSPLHF.

This chain links TRBV7-2 with TRBJ1-3; weak D call: TRBD1 (5 bases). The germline V gene encodes CDR1 SGHTA and CDR2 FQGNSA. Trimming pared 2 bases from V and 2 bases from J, leaving 13 bases between. The CDR3 consists of 16 residues. This chain's CDR3 is CASSLQTGTAGNTIYF. The CDR3 DNA reads TGTGCCAGCAGCTTACAGACCGGGACTGCTGGAAACACCATATATTTT. Full variable domain (remainder filled in from reference TRBV7-2 and TRBJ1-3): GAGVSQSPSNKVTEKGKDVELRCDPISGHTALYWYRQSLGQGLEFLIYFQGNSAPDKSGLPSDRFSAERTGGSVSTLTIQRTQQEDSAVYLCASSLQTGTAGNTIYFGEGSWLTVV.

The V gene is TRBV24-1, the J gene TRBJ2-2; 9 bases align to TRBD1. In germline, CDR1 is KGHDR, CDR2 SFDVKD. The CDR3 totals 14 residues. The trim removed 3 bases at V and 6 bases at J, leaving 1 base unmatched. The CDR3 reads CATSDTGGPGELFF. The CDR3 nucleotides are TGTGCCACCAGTGATACAGGGGGCCCCGGGGAGCTGTTTTTT.

The J gene is TRBJ2-3, the V gene TRBV20-1; a weak D match, TRBD1 (5 bases). The CDR3 length is 13 residues. V dropped 5 bases and J dropped 8 bases, with 17 bases sitting between them. CDR1 is DFQATT, CDR2 SNEGSKA, per germline (reference sequence). CDR3 residues: CSAPRVRAATQYF. The DNA of the CDR3 is TGCAGTGCTCCCCGGGTCAGGGCAGCTACGCAGTATTTT.

Written as DNA, the CDR3 is TGTGCCAAGAGCACCGGGACGGAGATCTATGGCTACACCTTC. Translation: CAKSTGTEIYGYTF. The J gene is TRBJ1-2, the V gene TRBV2; maybe TRBD1 (5 bases). V lost 10 bases to trimming and J lost 4 bases, with 19 bases between them. This CDR3 comprises 14 residues. Germline assignment: CDR1 SNHLY and CDR2 FYNNEI.